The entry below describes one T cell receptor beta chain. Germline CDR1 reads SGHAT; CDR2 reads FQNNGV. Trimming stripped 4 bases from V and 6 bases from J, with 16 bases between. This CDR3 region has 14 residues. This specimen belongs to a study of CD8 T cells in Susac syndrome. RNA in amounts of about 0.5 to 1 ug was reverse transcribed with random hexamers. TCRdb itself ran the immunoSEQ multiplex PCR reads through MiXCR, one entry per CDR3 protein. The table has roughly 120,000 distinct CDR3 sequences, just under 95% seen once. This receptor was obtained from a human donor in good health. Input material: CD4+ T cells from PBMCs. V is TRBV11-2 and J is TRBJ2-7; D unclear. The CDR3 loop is CASSSVRGVPEQYF. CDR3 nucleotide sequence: TGTGCCAGCAGCTCCGTTCGTGGAGTACCCGAGCAGTACTTC.